Below, 21 T cell receptor beta chains from the same sample are listed, as sequenced in a study of shared clonotypes between healthy human individuals. Using immunoSEQ multiplex PCR, the repertoire was profiled, and TCRdb retains in-frame clones only, with some absent. The table includes some 2.1 million clones, approximately 95% detected once. Specimen: naive CD4+ T cells sorted from blood. Subset noted: CD45RA+ positively selected. Receptors were obtained from a young man in good health.

This rearrangement joins TRBV4-3 to TRBJ2-7, with D hard to call. The germline CDR1 and CDR2 sequences are LGHNA and YSLEER. There are 14 residues in the CDR3. The V and J ends lost 2 bases and 0 bases respectively, with 8 bases between them. CDR3 sequence (DNA): TGCGCCAGCAGCCAAATCGCCTACTCCTACGAGCAGTACTTC. Protein: CASSQIAYSYEQYF.

Concerning this clone itself: Since a much larger clone is just one base distant, this may be a read error. The chain couples TRBV30 to TRBJ2-3; D remains ambiguous. Per the germline V gene, CDR1 is GTSNPN and CDR2 is SVGIG (reference sequence). Between the trimmed V and J ends, which lost 0 bases and 0 bases, there was a span of 7 bases. This CDR3 is built from 14 residues. The CDR3 DNA is TGTGCCTGGAGTGTTGCAGTTAGCACAGATACGCAGTATTTT. Amino acids: CAWSVAVSTDTQYF.

V and J are TRBV6-4 and TRBJ1-2; D ambiguous. Between the trimmed V and J ends, which lost 8 bases and 8 bases, there was a span of 6 bases. The germline gives CDR1 MRHNA, CDR2 SNTAGT. The CDR3 runs 9 residues. The CDR3 reads CASFWGYTF. CDR3 sequence (DNA): TGTGCCAGCTTCTGGGGCTACACCTTC.

The genes are TRBV5-1 and TRBJ1-6, with D perhaps matching TRBD1 (5 bases). Trimming took off 1 base at V and 9 bases at J, with 17 bases between the two ends. Per germline, CDR1 SGHRS and CDR2 YFSETQ. This CDR3 comprises 16 residues. CDR3 sequence: CASSLFPVGTGSPLHF. DNA of the CDR3: TGCGCCAGCAGCTTGTTCCCCGTAGGGACCGGTTCACCCCTCCACTTT.

This chain joins TRBV9 and TRBJ2-2, with 10 positions matching TRBD2. The CDR3 totals 18 residues. The germline gives CDR1 SGDLS, CDR2 YYNGEE. The V segment lost 0 bases and the J segment 2 bases; nucleotides outside the gene matches: 7. The CDR3 region is CASSVAPTSGVNTGELFF. DNA of the CDR3: TGTGCCAGCAGCGTAGCCCCAACTAGCGGGGTTAACACCGGGGAGCTGTTTTTT. Full variable domain (outside the CDR3, taken from reference TRBV9 and TRBJ2-2): DSGVTQTPKHLITATGQRVTLRCSPRSGDLSVYWYQQSLDQGLQFLIQYYNGEERAKGNILERFSAQQFPDLHSELNLSSLELGDSALYFCASSVAPTSGVNTGELFFGEGSRLTVL.

This clone appeared once. The chain links TRBV11-1 to TRBJ1-1; perhaps TRBD1 as D (5 bases). The CDR3 totals 13 residues. From germline, CDR1 is SGHAT and CDR2 FQDESV (reference sequence). V lost 2 bases and J lost 5, with 9 bases in between. The CDR3 sequence is CASSLRGETEAFF. The CDR3 DNA sequence: TGTGCCAGCAGCTTAAGAGGGGAAACTGAAGCTTTCTTT.

This clone was detected only once. The J gene is TRBJ2-5, the V gene TRBV7-3, with D tentatively TRBD2 (6 bases). The V gene lost 4 bases and the J gene lost 4 bases, with 10 bases spanning the gap. The CDR3 runs to 13 residues. CDR1 and CDR2 from the germline V gene are SGHTA and FQGTGA. DNA of the CDR3: TGTGCCAGCAGCTCGACTAGAGGAGAGACCCAGTACTTC. The encoded protein is CASSSTRGETQYF.

The rearrangement links TRBV4-1 to TRBJ1-5; D perhaps matches TRBD1 (6 bases). V shed 1 base and J shed 9 bases, with 22 bases lying between them. CDR1 MGHRA and CDR2 YSYEKL come from the germline V gene. This CDR3 region has 17 residues. The CDR3 spells CASSQGAGTYNLLPQHF. DNA for the CDR3: TGCGCCAGCAGCCAAGGCGCCGGGACATACAACTTGCTGCCCCAGCATTTT.

On this clone itself: Other nucleotide sequences in the sample specify the same CDR3. Here the CDR3 DNA reads TGCGCCAGCAGCTTAGGTACGGGGGCCACAGATACGCAGTATTTT. It yields the protein CASSLGTGATDTQYF. This chain connects TRBV5-1 to TRBJ2-3; D is possibly TRBD1 or TRBD2 (6 bases each). Germline V gene sequence: CDR1 SGHRS, CDR2 YFSETQ. The CDR3 sequence is 15 residues long. Trimming cost V 2 bases and J 2 bases, with 12 bases left between them. The complete variable domain, with remaining parts taken from reference TRBV5-1 and TRBJ2-3, reads KAGVTQTPRYLIKTRGQQVTLSCSPISGHRSVSWYQQTPGQGLQFLFEYFSETQRNKGNFPGRFSGRQFSNSRSEMNVSTLELGDSALYLCASSLGTGATDTQYFGPGTRLTVL.

This clone was observed a single time. Other DNA sequences in this specimen translate into the identical CDR3. The J gene is TRBJ2-5, the V gene TRBV2; 7 nucleotides line up with TRBD2. Trimming at V came to 6 bases and at J to 5 bases, leaving 3 bases not matched to a gene. This CDR3 is built from 12 residues. Looked up from germline, CDR1 is SNHLY and CDR2 is FYNNEI. The CDR3 bases are TGTGCCAGCAGGGGAGGGGAGGAGACCCAGTACTTC. This sequence encodes CASRGGEETQYF. Looking up the rest from reference TRBV2 and TRBJ2-5 gives the full variable domain: EPEVTQTPSHQVTQMGQEVILRCVPISNHLYFYWYRQILGQKVEFLVSFYNNEISEKSEIFDDQFSVERPDGSNFTLKIRSTKLEDSAMYFCASRGGEETQYFGPGTRLLVL.

A note on this clone: At the DNA level, this CDR3 is encoded by other sequences in the same sample as well. The chain carries TRBV9 and TRBJ2-1; D gene uncertain. Trimming took 1 base from V and 0 from J, leaving 5 bases between them. Germline V gene data show CDR1 as SGDLS and CDR2 as YYNGEE. The CDR3 length is 14 residues. CDR3 sequence reads: CASSVRSSYNEQFF. Here the CDR3 DNA reads TGTGCCAGCAGCGTACGAAGCTCCTACAATGAGCAGTTCTTC.

The chain links TRBV4-3 to TRBJ2-1; D might be TRBD2 (5 bases). Deletions cut 0 bases from V and 8 bases from J, with 17 bases between. The CDR3 loop spans 16 amino acids. Germline assignment: CDR1 LGHNA and CDR2 YSLEER. The CDR3 bases are TGCGCCAGCAGCCAAGATCGGGTGGGAGCGTGGGATGAGCAGTTCTTC. It translates to CASSQDRVGAWDEQFF.

The gene calls are TRBV28 and TRBJ2-7, with TRBD1 identical over 8 bases. Trimming at V came to 5 bases and at J to 0 bases, leaving 3 bases not matched to a gene. This CDR3 region has 14 residues. The germline V gene has CDR1 MDHEN and CDR2 SYDVKM. The CDR3 DNA reads TGTGCCAGCAGTGTCGGGACAGGCTCCTACGAGCAGTACTTC. This translates into CASSVGTGSYEQYF.

Concerning this clone itself: This sample also contains other DNA sequences that code for the same CDR3. V is TRBV5-1 and J is TRBJ1-1; D possibly corresponds to TRBD1 (5 bases). The length of the CDR3 is 13 residues. V was cut by 2 bases and J by 3 bases, with 8 bases left in between. Germline V gives CDR1 SGHRS, CDR2 YFSETQ. CDR3 sequence: CASSLDRDTEAFF. The DNA for the CDR3 is TGCGCCAGCAGCTTAGACAGAGACACTGAAGCTTTCTTT.

V gene TRBV6-6 combines with J gene TRBJ1-1; a weak D match, TRBD1 (5 bases). The germline V gene encodes CDR1 MNHNY and CDR2 SVGAGI (reference sequence). The CDR3 spans 11 residues. V was pared by 9 bases and J by 3 bases, with 8 bases between. The CDR3 region has the DNA TGTGCCAGTTGGGGCGACACTGAAGCTTTCTTT. Protein sequence: CASWGDTEAFF.

In its sample, this clone was seen once. This rearrangement joins TRBV6-5 to TRBJ1-1; a weak D match, TRBD1 (6 bases). The CDR3 length is 14 residues. V lost 5 bases to trimming and J lost 6 bases, with 16 bases between them. Per the germline V gene, CDR1 is MNHEY and CDR2 is SVGAGI. The CDR3 nucleotides are TGTGCCAGCAGTCCACACACAGGGACCCCTGAAGCTTTCTTT. Residues: CASSPHTGTPEAFF.

J is TRBJ1-2 and V is TRBV7-2; a weak D match, TRBD1 (5 bases). Trimming pared 4 bases from V and 4 bases from J, leaving 19 bases between. CDR1 and CDR2 (germline): SGHTA, FQGNSA. There are 16 residues in the CDR3. For the CDR3, the DNA is TGTGCCAGCAGCTCGTTGAGTGGGGCGGTCTTCTATGGCTACACCTTC. Amino acids: CASSSLSGAVFYGYTF.

The J gene is TRBJ2-4, the V gene TRBV6-5; perhaps TRBD2 as D (5 bases). There are 14 residues in the CDR3. V was trimmed by 6 bases and J by 8 bases, leaving 17 bases between them. CDR1 and CDR2 from the germline V gene are MNHEY and SVGAGI. Written as DNA, the CDR3 is TGTGCCAGCAGACCTGCGGGCAGCTGGGACATTCAGTACTTC. Protein: CASRPAGSWDIQYF.

The chain combines TRBV19 with TRBJ1-2; 7 nucleotides agree with TRBD1. Germline CDR1 reads LNHDA; CDR2 reads SQIVND (reference sequence). The CDR3 has 13 amino acids. V was pared by 5 bases and J by 4 bases, with 4 bases of the junction left unmatched. CDR3 DNA: TGTGCCAGTAGTCCGGACAGGCTCTATGGCTACACCTTC. It specifies CASSPDRLYGYTF. Supplemented by reference TRBV19 and TRBJ1-2, the full variable domain reads DGGITQSPKYLFRKEGQNVTLSCEQNLNHDAMYWYRQDPGQGLRLIYYSQIVNDFQKGDIAEGYSVSREKKESFPLTVTSAQKNPTAFYLCASSPDRLYGYTFGSGTRLTVV.

The chain joins TRBV19 to TRBJ1-4; tentative D call: TRBD1 (6 bases). Germline values: CDR1 LNHDA, CDR2 SQIVND (reference sequence). The germline V and J ends were trimmed by 1 base and 7 bases, with 13 bases remaining between them. The CDR3 length is 15 residues. CDR3 loop: CASSIGGRGAEKLFF. CDR3 sequence (DNA): TGTGCCAGTAGTATAGGAGGCAGGGGAGCTGAAAAACTGTTTTTT.

The sample holds one count of this clone. A read error may produce the germline difference seen at one junction end. This chain uses TRBV7-4 with TRBJ2-7, with 9 bases matching TRBD1. This CDR3 has 10 amino acids. Germline V gene sequence: CDR1 SGHVT, CDR2 SQSDAQ. CDR3 loop: CGGQGIEQYF. DNA of the CDR3: TGCGGGGGACAGGGTATCGAGCAGTACTTC.